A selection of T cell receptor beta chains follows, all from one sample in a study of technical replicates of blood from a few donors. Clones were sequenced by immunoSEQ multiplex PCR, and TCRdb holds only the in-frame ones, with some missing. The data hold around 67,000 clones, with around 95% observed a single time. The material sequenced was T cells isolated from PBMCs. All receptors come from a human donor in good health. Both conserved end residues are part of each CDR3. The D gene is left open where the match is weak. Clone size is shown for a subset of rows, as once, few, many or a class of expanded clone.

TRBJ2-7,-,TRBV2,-,CASLSGLTTYEQYF,TGTGCCAGCTTGTCGGGACTGACGACCTACGAGCAGTACTTC
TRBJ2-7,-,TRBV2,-,CASSYRAHPSYEQYF,TGTGCCAGCAGCTACAGGGCCCACCCCTCCTACGAGCAGTACTTC
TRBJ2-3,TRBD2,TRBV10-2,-,CASLTLAGVGTDTQYF,TGCGCCAGCCTCACCTTAGCGGGAGTGGGCACAGATACGCAGTATTTT
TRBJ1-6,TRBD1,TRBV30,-,CAWSVQGKSPLHF,TGTGCCTGGAGTGTACAGGGGAAATCACCCCTCCACTTT
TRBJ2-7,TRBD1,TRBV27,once,CASSFLQTGLVLYEQYF,TGTGCCAGCAGTTTCCTCCAGACAGGGCTGGTCCTCTACGAGCAGTACTTC
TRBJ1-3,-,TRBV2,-,CASSEDHTSGNTIYF,TGTGCCAGCAGTGAAGATCACACCTCTGGAAACACCATATATTTT
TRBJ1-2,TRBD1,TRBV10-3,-,CAIRIGTGGYGYTF,TGTGCCATCAGGATCGGGACAGGTGGATATGGCTACACCTTC
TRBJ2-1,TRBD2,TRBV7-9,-,CASSLGGANEQFF,TGTGCCAGCAGCTTGGGAGGGGCCAATGAGCAGTTCTTC
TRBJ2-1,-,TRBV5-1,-,CASSLPGSGNEQFF,TGCGCCAGCAGCTTGCCCGGGTCGGGCAATGAGCAGTTCTTC
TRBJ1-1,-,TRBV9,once,CASSVVGAVSEAFF,TGTGCCAGCAGCGTAGTGGGGGCTGTCTCTGAAGCTTTCTTT
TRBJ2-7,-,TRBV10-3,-,CAISESRGLGEQYF,TGTGCCATCAGTGAGTCAAGGGGCCTCGGCGAGCAGTACTTC
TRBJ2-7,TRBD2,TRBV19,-,CASSIDSGGYEQYF,TGTGCCAGTAGTATAGATTCGGGGGGCTACGAGCAGTACTTC
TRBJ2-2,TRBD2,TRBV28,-,CASSYDSGRALVGELFF,TGTGCCAGCAGTTACGATAGCGGGAGGGCCTTGGTCGGGGAGCTGTTTTTT
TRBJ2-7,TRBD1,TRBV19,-,CASSNDRGVTYEQYF,TGTGCCAGTAGCAACGACAGGGGTGTTACCTACGAGCAGTACTTC
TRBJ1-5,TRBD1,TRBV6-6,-,CASRGGTGDQPQHF,TGTGCCAGCAGGGGGGGGACAGGGGACCAGCCCCAGCATTTT
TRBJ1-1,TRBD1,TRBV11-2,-,CASSFPRTGGASTEAFF,TGTGCCAGCAGCTTTCCCAGGACAGGGGGAGCGAGCACTGAAGCTTTCTTT
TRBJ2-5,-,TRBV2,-,CASSDRGQETQYF,TGTGCCAGCAGTGATCGGGGACAAGAGACCCAGTACTTC
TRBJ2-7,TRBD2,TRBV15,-,CATSRSTVAGDAYEQYF,TGTGCCACCAGCAGATCAACCGTAGCGGGAGATGCCTACGAGCAGTACTTC
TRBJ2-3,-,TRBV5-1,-,CASSFGRGIDTQYF,TGCGCCAGCAGCTTCGGCAGGGGAATAGATACGCAGTATTTT
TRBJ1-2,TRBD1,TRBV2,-,CASRQRTGGVDGYTF,TGTGCCAGCAGGCAAAGGACAGGGGGCGTAGATGGCTACACCTTC
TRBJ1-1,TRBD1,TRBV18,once,CASSPGTGGTEAFF,TGTGCCAGCTCACCCGGGACAGGGGGAACTGAAGCTTTCTTT
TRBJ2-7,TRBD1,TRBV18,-,CASSLNRGRDEQYF,TGTGCCAGCTCACTTAACAGGGGGCGAGACGAGCAGTACTTC
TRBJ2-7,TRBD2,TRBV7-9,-,CASSLEPGTSGTYEQYF,TGTGCCAGCAGCTTAGAGCCCGGGACTAGCGGGACATACGAGCAGTACTTC
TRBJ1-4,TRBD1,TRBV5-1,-,CASSQDRGNEKLFF,TGCGCCAGCAGCCAGGACAGGGGGAATGAAAAACTGTTTTTT
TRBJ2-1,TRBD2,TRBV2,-,CASSETSGRWEFF,TGTGCCAGCAGTGAGACTAGCGGGAGGTGGGAGTTCTTC
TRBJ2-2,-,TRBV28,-,CASTGAPGTENTGELFF,TGTGCCAGCACAGGCGCCCCCGGGACTGAGAACACCGGGGAGCTGTTTTTT
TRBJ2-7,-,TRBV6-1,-,CASSEIEAGYSYEQYF,TGTGCCAGCAGTGAAATAGAGGCGGGTTACTCCTACGAGCAGTACTTC
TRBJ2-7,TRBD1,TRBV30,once,CACGQDAYEQYF,TGTGCCTGCGGACAGGATGCCTACGAGCAGTACTTC
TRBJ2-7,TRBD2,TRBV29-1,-,CSVEASGSYYEQYF,TGCAGCGTTGAGGCTAGCGGGAGTTACTACGAGCAGTACTTC
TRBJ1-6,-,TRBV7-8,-,CASSSQQLANSPLHF,TGTGCCAGCAGCTCCCAGCAGTTAGCTAATTCACCCCTCCACTTT
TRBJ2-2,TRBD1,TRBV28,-,CASSFQQGASGELFF,TGTGCCAGCAGTTTCCAACAGGGGGCTTCAGGGGAGCTGTTTTTT
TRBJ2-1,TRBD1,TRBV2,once,CASSENRGGEQFF,TGTGCCAGCAGTGAGAACAGGGGTGGGGAGCAGTTCTTC
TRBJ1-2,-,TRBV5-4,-,CASSWGVVSLVGYTF,TGTGCCAGCAGCTGGGGCGTTGTCTCCCTGGTGGGCTACACCTTC
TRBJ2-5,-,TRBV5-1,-,CASTTGEKGETQYF,TGCGCCAGCACCACGGGGGAGAAGGGAGAGACCCAGTACTTC
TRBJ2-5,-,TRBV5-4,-,CASSLGGGETQYF,TGTGCCAGCAGCTTGGGGGGCGGAGAGACCCAGTACTTC
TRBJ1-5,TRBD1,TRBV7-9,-,CASSGSGTGPEGVNQPQHF,TGTGCCAGCAGCGGGTCCGGGACAGGCCCCGAGGGTGTAAATCAGCCCCAGCATTTT
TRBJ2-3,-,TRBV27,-,CASSFPGGGTDTQYF,TGTGCCAGCAGTTTCCCTGGCGGCGGCACAGATACGCAGTATTTT
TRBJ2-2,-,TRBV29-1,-,CSVEQGGGELFF,TGCAGCGTTGAACAGGGGGGCGGGGAGCTGTTTTTT
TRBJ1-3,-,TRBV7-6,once,CASSLGDGNTIYF,TGTGCCAGCAGCTTAGGAGATGGAAACACCATATATTTT
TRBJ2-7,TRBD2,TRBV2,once,CASSAHSSGKIYEQYF,TGTGCCAGCAGTGCCCATAGCAGCGGGAAGATCTACGAGCAGTACTTC
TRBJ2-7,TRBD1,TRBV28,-,CASRQDRAKYEQYF,TGTGCCAGCAGACAGGACAGGGCCAAATACGAGCAGTACTTC
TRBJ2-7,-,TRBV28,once,CASSEGLTGQYF,TGTGCCAGCAGTGAGGGACTGACGGGGCAGTACTTC
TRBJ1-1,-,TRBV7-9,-,CASSLAARNTEAFF,TGTGCCAGCAGCTTAGCGGCAAGAAACACTGAAGCTTTCTTT
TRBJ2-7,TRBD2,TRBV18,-,CASSASGSSYEQYF,TGTGCCAGCTCAGCGAGCGGGAGCTCCTACGAGCAGTACTTC
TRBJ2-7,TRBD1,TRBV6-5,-,CASSYDRGAYEQYF,TGTGCCAGCAGTTACGACAGGGGGGCCTACGAGCAGTACTTC
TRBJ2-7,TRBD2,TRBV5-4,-,CASSLFAGDEQYF,TGTGCCAGCAGCCTATTCGCGGGGGACGAGCAGTACTTC
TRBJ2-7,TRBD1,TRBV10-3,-,CAISGDSYEQYF,TGTGCCATCAGTGGGGACAGTTACGAGCAGTACTTC
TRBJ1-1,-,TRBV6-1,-,CATYSGGLQAFF,TGTGCCACCTACTCCGGGGGACTACAAGCTTTCTTT
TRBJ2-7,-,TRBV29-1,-,CSVEFFQASPTYEQYF,TGCAGCGTTGAATTTTTTCAGGCAAGCCCGACCTACGAGCAGTACTTC
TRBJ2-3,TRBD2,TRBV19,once,CASSITGTSGSLDTQYF,TGTGCCAGTAGTATAACGGGGACTAGCGGGAGTTTAGATACGCAGTATTTT
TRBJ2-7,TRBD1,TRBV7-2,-,CASSLGQGVYEQYF,TGTGCCAGCAGCTTAGGACAGGGGGTCTACGAGCAGTACTTC
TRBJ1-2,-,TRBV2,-,CASSEGGRGYGYTF,TGTGCCAGCAGTGAAGGAGGGCGCGGCTATGGCTACACCTTC
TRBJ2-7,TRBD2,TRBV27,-,CASSVSVAGVHEQYF,TGTGCCAGCAGCGTATCTGTAGCGGGAGTTCACGAGCAGTACTTC
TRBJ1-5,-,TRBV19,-,CASSVTGNQPQHF,TGTGCCAGTAGTGTCACGGGGAATCAGCCCCAGCATTTT
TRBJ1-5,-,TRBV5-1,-,CASSPGDNQPQHF,TGCGCCAGCAGCCCAGGGGATAATCAGCCCCAGCATTTT